These 23 T cell receptor beta chains share one sample of origin, sequenced in a study of T cell responses to AZD1222 COVID-19 vaccine. Libraries were prepared by immunoSEQ multiplex PCR; TCRdb keeps only in-frame clonotypes and omits some of them. The sample records some 120,000 clones, about nine tenths being singletons. Sequences were derived from peripheral blood, sampled on day 0 of AZD1222 vaccination. The receptor set was obtained from an adult in good health.

This clone was recorded only once. This rearrangement joins TRBV3-1 (or the pseudogene TRBV3-2) to TRBJ1-2; D possibly corresponds to TRBD1 (6 bases). V lost 4 bases, J lost 1 base, and 13 bases lay in between. The germline V gene encodes CDR1 LGHDT and CDR2 YNNKEL (reference sequence). The CDR3 loop spans 15 amino acids. The chain's CDR3 is CASSPTRTVNYGYTF. In nucleotides, the CDR3 is TGTGCCAGCAGCCCGACCAGGACAGTTAACTATGGCTACACCTTC.

V is TRBV19 and J is TRBJ1-6; 7 nucleotides align to TRBD1. Looked up from germline, CDR1 is LNHDA and CDR2 is SQIVND (reference sequence). V lost 6 bases and J lost 0; bases outside the gene matches: 14. The CDR3 is made up of 19 amino acids. The CDR3 loop reads CASRQKGGQTSSYNSPLHF. In DNA, the CDR3 is TGTGCCAGTAGACAGAAGGGGGGACAGACGAGCTCCTATAATTCACCCCTCCACTTT.

The CDR3 spells CASSQSGSNLRGPNQPQHF. As DNA, the CDR3 is TGCGCCAGCAGTCAATCAGGGAGCAACTTAAGGGGTCCCAATCAGCCCCAGCATTTT. This rearrangement joins TRBV23-1 to TRBJ1-5, with a weak D call TRBD1 (5 bases). TRBV23-1 is recorded as an ORF, its role being uncertain. This CDR3 contains 19 residues. Between the trimmed V and J ends, which lost 0 bases and 3 bases, there was a span of 21 bases.

This rearrangement joins TRBV6-5 to TRBJ1-4; 8 nucleotides agree with TRBD1. In germline, CDR1 is MNHEY, CDR2 SVGAGI. With 5 bases clipped from V and 5 bases from J, the junction kept 7 bases outside the gene matches. The CDR3 has 15 amino acids. The CDR3 sequence is CASSRHRGENEKLFF. The CDR3 coding sequence is TGTGCCAGCAGTCGACACAGGGGGGAGAATGAAAAACTGTTTTTT.

This clone was detected only once. This chain connects TRBV11-2 to TRBJ2-7, with D perhaps matching TRBD1 (6 bases). The CDR3 is made up of 14 amino acids. CDR1 is SGHAT and CDR2 is FQNNGV in the germline V gene. V was shortened by 2 bases and J by 0 bases, with 8 bases between the two germline ends. The DNA for the CDR3 is TGTGCCAGCAGCTTAACAGGGAGCTCCTACGAGCAGTACTTC. Residues: CASSLTGSSYEQYF.

This chain links TRBV7-8 with TRBJ2-7; 7 bases agree with TRBD1. Germline CDR1 SGHVS, CDR2 FQNEAQ. The CDR3 has 15 residues. The V segment lost 5 bases and the J segment 0 bases; nucleotides outside the gene matches: 7. The CDR3 protein is CASSNTGTASYEQYF. The CDR3 DNA sequence: TGTGCCAGCAGCAACACCGGGACAGCCTCCTACGAGCAGTACTTC.

This chain joins TRBV7-9 and TRBJ1-4, with D possibly being TRBD1 (6 bases). CDR3 size: 15 residues. Germline lookup yields CDR1 SEHNR and CDR2 FQNEAQ (reference sequence). V was cut by 5 bases and J by 2 bases, with 12 bases left in between. The CDR3 DNA reads TGTGCCAGCAGCCCTGGGGGCTTGACTAATGAAAAACTGTTTTTT. Its translation: CASSPGGLTNEKLFF. The full variable domain, in which reference TRBV7-9 and TRBJ1-4 provide the parts outside the CDR3, is DTGVSQNPRHKITKRGQNVTFRCDPISEHNRLYWYRQTLGQGPEFLTYFQNEAQLEKSRLLSDRFSAERPKGSFSTLEIQRTEQGDSAMYLCASSPGGLTNEKLFFGSGTQLSVL.

J is TRBJ2-1 and V is TRBV7-2, with 9 bases lining up with TRBD1. CDR1 and CDR2 from the germline V gene are SGHTA and FQGNSA. V lost 5 bases, J lost 4 bases, and 6 bases stayed unmatched. The CDR3 is made up of 15 amino acids. The CDR3 here is CASSPDRGRYNEQFF. DNA for the CDR3: TGTGCCAGCAGCCCAGACAGGGGGAGATACAATGAGCAGTTCTTC.

This clone was counted only a few times. The V and J genes are TRBV21-1 and TRBJ1-3. TRBV21-1 is recorded as a pseudogene. This CDR3 region has 19 residues. For the CDR3, the DNA is TGTGCCAGCAGCAAAAGGGTCCTAAGGGGGGCTAGCTCTGGAAACACCATATATTTT. Protein sequence: CASSKRVLRGASSGNTIYF.

The V and J genes are TRBV7-2 and TRBJ1-2; the D is unclear. The CDR3 extends over 16 amino acids. The ends were cut back, 1 base at V and 9 bases at J, with 21 bases in the middle. CDR1 SGHTA and CDR2 FQGNSA come from the germline V gene. The CDR3 DNA sequence: TGTGCCAGCAGCTTAGATAAGGCAGTGAGGGCCTCGAGCTACACCTTC. This translates into CASSLDKAVRASSYTF.

The chain has TRBV9 and TRBJ1-5, with 7 bases matching TRBD1. The CDR3 contains 15 residues. CDR1 is SGDLS and CDR2 is YYNGEE in the germline V gene. The V and J ends lost 3 bases and 5 bases, in that order; junction bases with no gene match: 8. The CDR3 loop reads CASSETGRTDQPQHF. As DNA, the CDR3 is TGTGCCAGCAGCGAGACAGGGAGAACGGATCAGCCCCAGCATTTT. The variable domain in full, with the rest retrieved from reference TRBV9 and TRBJ1-5, is DSGVTQTPKHLITATGQRVTLRCSPRSGDLSVYWYQQSLDQGLQFLIQYYNGEERAKGNILERFSAQQFPDLHSELNLSSLELGDSALYFCASSETGRTDQPQHFGDGTRLSIL.

The chain has TRBV27 and TRBJ2-2; tentatively, D is TRBD1 (6 bases). V gave up 5 bases and J gave up 2 bases, with 24 bases separating them. The CDR3 sequence is 19 residues long. Germline assignment: CDR1 MNHEY and CDR2 SMNVEV (reference sequence). This chain's CDR3 is CASSALSLVGTPNTGELFF. For the CDR3, the DNA is TGTGCCAGCAGTGCCCTCTCGCTAGTGGGGACACCAAACACCGGGGAGCTGTTTTTT.

In DNA form, the CDR3 reads TGTGCCAGCAGCAAAGCGCAAGGCCAAAGCAATCAGCCCCAGCATTTT. This gives the protein CASSKAQGQSNQPQHF. The chain employs TRBV21-1 and TRBJ1-5. TRBV21-1 corresponds to a pseudogene. The CDR3 is 16 amino acids.

This chain links TRBV7-9 with TRBJ1-4; no clear D gene. The germline V gene has CDR1 SEHNR and CDR2 FQNEAQ (reference sequence). This CDR3 has 15 residues. Trimming took off 5 bases at V and 5 bases at J, with 15 bases between the two ends. DNA of the CDR3: TGTGCCAGCAGCCAGCCTATACCAAAGAATGAAAAACTGTTTTTT. Amino acids: CASSQPIPKNEKLFF.

The gene calls are TRBV6-5 and TRBJ2-7; 9 bases are a match to TRBD1. The J segment lost 2 bases and the V segment lost 6 bases, leaving 8 bases of the junction unmatched. CDR1 MNHEY and CDR2 SVGAGI come from the germline V gene. There are 15 residues in the CDR3. Written as DNA, the CDR3 is TGTGCCAGCAGAGCCGGGACAGGGTATACCTACGAGCAGTACTTC. It encodes CASRAGTGYTYEQYF.

This clone appeared a single time. The chain uses TRBV27 and TRBJ2-7, with TRBD2 matching over 14 bases. The CDR3 length is 16 residues. The germline CDR1 and CDR2 sequences are MNHEY and SMNVEV (reference sequence). With V trimmed by 1 base and J by 2 bases, 1 base remained unmatched. CDR3 coding DNA: TGTGCCAGCAGTTTATTGACTAGCGGGGGGGCCTACGAGCAGTACTTC. It translates to CASSLLTSGGAYEQYF.

The chain is built from TRBV30 and TRBJ1-5, with D hard to call. Between the trimmed V and J ends, which lost 4 bases and 0 bases, there was a span of 16 bases. The CDR3 has 16 residues. CDR1 and CDR2 from the germline V gene are GTSNPN and SVGIG (reference sequence). The CDR3 is CAWNTGSSFSNQPQHF. For the CDR3, the DNA is TGTGCCTGGAATACGGGTAGCAGCTTTAGCAATCAGCCCCAGCATTTT.

V gene TRBV5-1 combines with J gene TRBJ2-1; TRBD1 might be the D (6 bases). V gave up 5 bases and J gave up 3 bases, with 15 bases separating them. The CDR3 contains 15 residues. Germline loops: CDR1 SGHRS, CDR2 YFSETQ. This CDR3 is CASSPGWTDYNEQFF. Here the CDR3 DNA reads TGCGCCAGCAGTCCTGGGTGGACAGACTACAATGAGCAGTTCTTC. The full variable domain, completed using reference TRBV5-1 and TRBJ2-1, is KAGVTQTPRYLIKTRGQQVTLSCSPISGHRSVSWYQQTPGQGLQFLFEYFSETQRNKGNFPGRFSGRQFSNSRSEMNVSTLELGDSALYLCASSPGWTDYNEQFFGPGTRLTVL.

The chain uses TRBV9 and TRBJ1-2, with 9 bases fitting TRBD1. Germline CDR1 SGDLS, CDR2 YYNGEE. V was clipped by 1 base and J by 2 bases; unmatched bases: 12. This CDR3 has 18 amino acids. CDR3 in DNA: TGTGCCAGCAGCGTAAGAGCACAAACAGGGGGCGCGAACTATGGCTACACCTTC. Amino acids: CASSVRAQTGGANYGYTF. Full variable domain (remainder filled in from reference TRBV9 and TRBJ1-2): DSGVTQTPKHLITATGQRVTLRCSPRSGDLSVYWYQQSLDQGLQFLIQYYNGEERAKGNILERFSAQQFPDLHSELNLSSLELGDSALYFCASSVRAQTGGANYGYTFGSGTRLTVV.

The chain couples TRBV6-1 to TRBJ2-7, with 12 bases aligning to TRBD2. V shed 2 bases, J shed 5 bases, and the junction held 7 bases outside the gene matches. Per germline, CDR1 MNHNS and CDR2 SASEGT. CDR3 size: 16 residues. CDR3 nucleotide sequence: TGTGCCAGCAGTGAACCCCGACTAGCGGGGGACCACGAGCAGTACTTC. Its protein product is CASSEPRLAGDHEQYF.

The gene calls are TRBV11-1 and TRBJ2-5, with D unresolved. Germline V gives CDR1 SGHAT, CDR2 FQDESV (reference sequence). This CDR3 comprises 13 residues. The V and J ends lost 0 bases and 5 bases respectively, with 7 bases between them. The CDR3 DNA reads TGTGCCAGCAGCTTAGCCCTGGACGAGACCCAGTACTTC. It is translated as CASSLALDETQYF.

This chain joins TRBV10-3 and TRBJ2-5; possible D gene TRBD2, 7 bases. CDR3 length: 13 residues. V lost 8 bases and J 3 bases, leaving 13 bases between the germline ends. Germline-derived CDR1 and CDR2 are ENHRY and SYGVKD. CDR3: CAIRGGAEETQYF. In DNA form, the CDR3 reads TGTGCCATCCGTGGGGGGGCAGAAGAGACCCAGTACTTC.

The V gene is TRBV6-4, the J gene TRBJ2-3; 12 bases align to TRBD2. Per germline, CDR1 MRHNA and CDR2 SNTAGT. There are 17 residues in the CDR3. Trimming at V came to 6 bases and at J to 5 bases, leaving 12 bases not matched to a gene. This CDR3 is CASSDQPGGLAGDTQYF. The CDR3, as DNA: TGTGCCAGCAGCGACCAACCGGGGGGACTAGCGGGAGATACGCAGTATTTT.